The sequence of this T cell receptor beta chain was determined in a study of regulatory T cells in long-lasting Graves disease. Findings and limits, study-wide: Graves' patients with persistent disease showed TCR diversity lower than patients newly diagnosed.

Researchers made TCR beta libraries by using iRepertoire HTBI primers and running Arm-PCR on CDR3 regions. A single record per CDR3 protein comes from TCRdb applying MiXCR to the multiplex PCR reads. The sample lists about 310,000 distinct CDR3 sequences; 22% were seen once. The CDR3 totals 15 residues. CDR1 MGHRA and CDR2 YSYEKL come from the germline V gene. V gave up 1 base and J gave up 1 base, with 11 bases separating them. Time point indicated: persistent/refractory GD, antithyroid drugs over 5 years with positive TRAb. The authors made the TCR library using RNA they extracted from PBMCs. Details on this clonotype: Antigen specificity is unknown.

The source of this sequence is a female donor with Graves disease. The sequencing here drew on peripheral blood mononuclear cells (PBMCs), taken when the disease was refractory, from a patient treated with antithyroid drugs. The gene calls are TRBV4-1 and TRBJ2-7; TRBD2 might be the D (6 bases). CDR3 residues: CASSQVAATSYEQYF. The CDR3 DNA sequence: TGCGCCAGCAGCCAAGTAGCGGCCACTTCCTACGAGCAGTACTTC.